The clone carrying this TCR beta chain appeared a few times. Its antigen is unidentified. The authors ran a second PCR of roughly 6 to 12 cycles using a sample-barcoded 5' primer and a J-beta primer mix. TCRdb re-called the 5' RACE reads with MiXCR, one entry per CDR3 protein. The sample records roughly 800,000 distinct CDR3 sequences, roughly 25% being singletons. The CDR3 runs 15 residues. Germline V gene lookup returns CDR1 MGHDK and CDR2 SYGVNS. Trimming took 6 bases from V and 4 from J; bases not matched to a gene: 5. These data belong to a study of blood T cells in healthy people across ages. Study-level points and caveats: Unsorted PBMC material precluded a definitive naive versus antigen-experienced comparison.

In addition, the sample was reused for a study of T cells of mothers and their children. That study adds: cDNA synthesis used all extracted RNA, 1.5 ug per 15 ul. The analysis detected no persistent microchimeric T cell clones.

This receptor was obtained from a boy between 10 and 17 years old in good health. The sample comprised blood. This chain joins TRBV25-1 and TRBJ2-2; 10 positions agree with TRBD1. DNA for the CDR3: TGTGCCAGCAGGGGGACAGGGGCACCCACCGGGGAGCTGTTTTTT. Translation: CASRGTGAPTGELFF.